This T cell receptor (beta chain) stems from a study of long-term antiretroviral therapy in people with HIV. The CDR3 spans 12 residues. Deletions cut 9 bases from V and 1 base from J, with 10 bases between. Germline V gene sequence: CDR1 SEHNR, CDR2 FQNEAQ (reference sequence). Turning to this clone: As yet, its antigen is unknown.

Broader study findings: Whereas controls had wider CDR3 length ranges, HIV repertoires had narrower ones.

The immunoSEQ assay was v3.0, run at survey level. A target of about 35,000-55,000 T-cell genomes per sample was set for sequencing. Profiling relied on immunoSEQ multiplex PCR, and the TCRdb table lists in-frame clones only, not all of them. The sample shows some 34,000 clones, around 96% of them seen only once. The receptor was isolated from a man younger than 45 with HIV. The material sequenced was unsorted PBMCs, taken 6.6 years after starting antiretroviral therapy. The gene calls are TRBV7-9 and TRBJ2-7; D may be TRBD2 (5 bases). This chain's CDR3 is CASNGDSYEQYF. CDR3 nucleotide sequence: TGTGCCAGTAACGGGGATTCCTACGAGCAGTACTTC.